This T cell receptor (beta chain) is from a study of cytomegalovirus exposure and HLA in healthy donors. General observations from the study: Later, an analysis found that TCR clusters from the first cohort tended to co-occur in the 110 or so validation repertoires. Most TCRs appeared rarely, but some public TCRs recurred in many donors.

CDR3 length: 14 amino acids. Germline CDR1 and CDR2: MNHEY and SVGAGI. The J segment lost 4 bases and the V segment lost 5 bases, leaving 4 bases of the junction unmatched. Using immunoSEQ multiplex PCR, the repertoire was profiled, and TCRdb retains in-frame clones only, with some absent. This repertoire shows 100,000 to 150,000 clones, roughly 95% found once; its top ten account for 1.5% to 2%. The donors were members of the validation cohort comprising roughly 130 subjects, separate from the approximately 630-subject first cohort. Remarks on this clone: As yet, its antigen is unknown.

The V and J genes are TRBV6-5 and TRBJ2-5; 10 bases are shared with TRBD2. Sequencing was done on a sample of PBMCs. The TCR was taken from a man between 18 and 29 years old in good health and CMV-seronegative. The CDR3 sequence: CASSPSGSSETQYF. CDR3 DNA: TGTGCCAGCAGTCCTAGCGGGAGTTCAGAGACCCAGTACTTC.